This T cell receptor (beta chain) stems from a study of T cell changes during pregnancy in multiple sclerosis. Libraries were prepared by immunoSEQ multiplex PCR; TCRdb keeps only in-frame clonotypes and omits some of them. The sample contains tens of thousands of clones, almost 97% of which appear only once. The germline gives CDR1 SEHNR, CDR2 FQNEAQ (reference sequence). Trimming shortened V by 3 bases and J by 6 bases, and 6 bases separated the two germline ends. The CDR3 covers 12 residues. The chain employs TRBV7-9 and TRBJ2-1; tentatively, D is TRBD1 (5 bases). This sequence originates from a female donor with multiple sclerosis, enrolled in a pregnancy study. Sequencing was performed on CD8+ T cells from peripheral blood mononuclear cells, taken after pregnancy. CDR3 coding DNA: TGTGCCAGCAGCTTCAGGGTCAATGAGCAGTTCTTC. This codes for CASSFRVNEQFF.